Each of the 30 T cell receptor beta chains below was sequenced from the same sample in a study of T-cell memory formation after mild COVID-19. TCRdb reprocessed the 5' RACE reads with MiXCR, giving one entry per CDR3 protein. The sample records fewer than 700,000 distinct CDR3 sequences, roughly a fifth being singletons. Sample: PBMCs or a T cell subset sorted from them (not recorded which). All receptors come from an adult woman who had mild COVID-19 (a few samples of this study predate the infection). Cell type and time point are not known.

The chain couples TRBV10-3 to TRBJ2-2; possible D gene TRBD2, 5 bases. Germline V gene data show CDR1 as ENHRY and CDR2 as SYGVKD. Trimming removed 3 bases from V and 5 bases from J, with 10 bases in between. The CDR3 is 14 amino acids. CDR3 nucleotide sequence: TGTGCCATCAGTGATGGACGCGGGACCGGGGAGCTGTTTTTT. Translated, it gives CAISDGRGTGELFF.

Many counts were recorded for this clonotype. This sequence joins TRBV18 and TRBJ2-3, with a weak D call TRBD1 (6 bases). Trimming pared 3 bases from V and 3 bases from J, leaving 10 bases between. CDR1 is KGHSH and CDR2 is LQKENI in the germline V gene. The CDR3 is 14 residues long. The CDR3 loop reads CASSPSQGTDTQYF. The CDR3 bases are TGTGCCAGCTCACCTTCACAGGGAACAGATACGCAGTATTTT.

This sequence joins TRBV12-3 or TRBV12-4 and TRBJ2-5, with D possibly being TRBD1 or TRBD2 (5 bases each). The length of the CDR3 is 16 residues. V was clipped by 3 bases and J by 5 bases, with 19 bases between them. CDR3 amino acids: CASSLGYADEGETQYF. Written as DNA, the CDR3 is TGTGCCAGCAGTTTGGGTTACGCGGACGAGGGGGAGACCCAGTACTTC.

The V call is TRBV6-5, the J call TRBJ1-6; 7 positions match TRBD1. The CDR3 consists of 13 residues. Per germline, CDR1 MNHEY and CDR2 SVGAGI. Trimming cost V 7 bases and J 10 bases; bases outside gene matches: 7. The CDR3 spells CASTGQAGSPLHF. CDR3 bases: TGTGCCAGCACCGGACAGGCGGGATCACCCCTCCACTTT.

The chain joins TRBV18 to TRBJ2-1; 8 bases agree with TRBD2. This CDR3 comprises 19 residues. Germline V lookup: CDR1 KGHSH, CDR2 LQKENI. The V and J ends lost 2 bases and 7 bases, in that order; junction bases with no gene match: 19. This CDR3 is CASSPGGSTSGSIGNEQFF. The CDR3, as DNA: TGTGCCAGCTCACCAGGTGGTTCAACTAGCGGCAGTATAGGGAATGAGCAGTTCTTC.

The genes are TRBV15 and TRBJ1-1; tentative D call: TRBD1 (6 bases). Germline loops: CDR1 LNHNV, CDR2 YYDKDF (reference sequence). Trimming shortened V by 0 bases and J by 5 bases, and 13 bases separated the two germline ends. This CDR3 is built from 15 residues. The CDR3 is CATSRDMKGGTEAFF. The CDR3 bases are TGTGCCACCAGCAGAGATATGAAGGGGGGAACTGAAGCTTTCTTT.

About this clonotype: A much larger clonotype is one base distant, so this may be a read error. J is TRBJ2-2 and V is TRBV5-1; D is ambiguous. Trimming left V 0 bases short and J 7 bases short, with 7 bases between. The V gene's germline CDR1 is SGHRS and CDR2 YFSETQ. CDR3 length: 13 residues. This chain's CDR3 is CASSLADCGELFF. The CDR3 DNA reads as TGCGCCAGCAGCTTGGCCGACTGCGGGGAGCTGTTTTTT.

This clonotype was counted a few times. This chain joins TRBV3-1 and TRBJ2-2, with D perhaps TRBD2 (6 bases). V lost 7 bases and J 3 bases, leaving 15 bases between the germline ends. CDR1 is LGHDT and CDR2 is YNNKEL in the germline V gene (reference sequence). This CDR3 has 15 residues. In nucleotides, the CDR3 is TGTGCCAGCACGTGGGTGTCGGGGGACACCGGGGAGCTGTTTTTT. The encoded protein is CASTWVSGDTGELFF.

This rearrangement joins TRBV29-1 to TRBJ2-4; TRBD1 aligns across 7 bases. CDR3 length equals 13 residues. J gave up 8 bases and V 3 bases, and 7 bases lay outside the gene matches. Germline V CDR1 and CDR2: SQVTM, ANQGSEA. CDR3 region: CSVEPRDSHIQYF. The DNA for the CDR3 is TGCAGCGTTGAGCCCCGGGACAGCCACATTCAGTACTTC. Full variable domain (missing parts from reference TRBV29-1 and TRBJ2-4): SAVISQKPSRDICQRGTSLTIQCQVDSQVTMMFWYRQQPGQSLTLIATANQGSEATYESGFVIDKFPISRPNLTFSTLTVSNMSPEDSSIYLCSVEPRDSHIQYFGAGTRLSVL.

The rearrangement joins TRBV6-5 to TRBJ2-4; D is unresolved. The CDR3 runs 15 residues. CDR1 and CDR2 (germline): MNHEY, SVGAGI. Trimming pared 6 bases from V and 3 bases from J, leaving 15 bases between. The CDR3 coding sequence is TGTGCCAGCAGGACCGACCCGGGCGGCAAAAACATTCAGTACTTC. Translating it yields CASRTDPGGKNIQYF.

The chain joins TRBV12-5 to TRBJ2-1; perhaps TRBD2 as D (5 bases). The CDR3 contains 15 residues. The germline V gene encodes CDR1 LGHNT and CDR2 FRNRAP. Trimming removed 1 base from V and 9 bases from J, with 16 bases in between. CDR3 region: CASGLGGGSRSEQFF. DNA for the CDR3: TGTGCTAGTGGTTTGGGAGGAGGTAGCAGGAGTGAGCAGTTCTTC.

This clonotype was found a few times. The chain has TRBV5-1 and TRBJ2-7; the D gene is possibly TRBD1 (6 bases). Germline assignment: CDR1 SGHRS and CDR2 YFSETQ. The CDR3 sequence is 11 residues long. The germline V and J ends were trimmed by 4 bases and 6 bases, with 8 bases remaining between them. CDR3 residues: CASSRDTEQYF. In DNA form, the CDR3 reads TGCGCCAGCAGCCGGGACACCGAGCAGTACTTC.

The chain has TRBV18 and TRBJ2-5; perhaps TRBD2 as D (6 bases). Germline V gene sequence: CDR1 KGHSH, CDR2 LQKENI. The CDR3 consists of 14 residues. The ends were cut back, 0 bases at V and 5 bases at J, with 10 bases in the middle. CDR3 coding DNA: TGTGCCAGCTCACCACCAGGCGGGGCCGAGACCCAGTACTTC. This sequence encodes CASSPPGGAETQYF.

This clonotype came up a few times. The CDR3 DNA reads TGTGCCAGCAGCCAAGGCCCGACTAGCCCAGATACGCAGTATTTT. Translating gives CASSQGPTSPDTQYF. The chain has TRBV3-1 and TRBJ2-3; 7 bases fit TRBD2. V lost 1 base and J lost 4; bases outside the gene matches: 5. Germline V gene sequence: CDR1 LGHDT, CDR2 YNNKEL (reference sequence). This CDR3 is 15 amino acids long.

This clonotype was counted a single time. The J gene is TRBJ2-3, the V gene TRBV7-6, with a possible D match to TRBD2 (7 bases). Trimming shortened V by 2 bases and J by 3 bases, and 15 bases separated the two germline ends. Germline V gene lookup returns CDR1 SGHVS and CDR2 FNYEAQ. CDR3 length equals 16 residues. The CDR3: CASSLSSAGATDTQYF. The CDR3 nucleotides read TGTGCCAGCAGCTTAAGCAGCGCGGGGGCGACAGATACGCAGTATTTT.

The J gene is TRBJ2-1, the V gene TRBV6-1; D is undetermined. Trimming cost V 8 bases and J 8 bases, with 7 bases left between them. CDR3 length: 10 amino acids. The V gene's germline CDR1 is MNHNS and CDR2 SASEGT. The CDR3 loop is CASLGYEQFF. In DNA, the CDR3 is TGTGCCAGCCTTGGCTATGAGCAGTTCTTC.

This clonotype was seen only a few times. The chain combines TRBV15 with TRBJ2-5; D call uncertain. The CDR3 is 14 amino acids. The germline V gene has CDR1 LNHNV and CDR2 YYDKDF (reference sequence). Deletions cut 3 bases from V and 3 bases from J, with 11 bases between. The CDR3 DNA is TGTGCCACCAGCAGCGAGGCGGCGGAAGAGACCCAGTACTTC. Its protein product is CATSSEAAEETQYF. Together with reference TRBV15 and TRBJ2-5, the CDR3 gives the full variable domain: DAMVIQNPRYQVTQFGKPVTLSCSQTLNHNVMYWYQQKSSQAPKLLFHYYDKDFNNEADTPDNFQSRRPNTSFCFLDIRSPGLGDTAMYLCATSSEAAEETQYFGPGTRLLVL.

This clonotype has a single count. The chain is built from TRBV19 and TRBJ2-2; maybe TRBD2 (5 bases). This CDR3 has 14 residues. CDR1 is LNHDA and CDR2 is SQIVND in the germline V gene (reference sequence). Trimming left V 11 bases short and J 0 bases short, with 13 bases between. CDR3 in DNA: TGTGCCGGGAACAGCGGAACGAACACCGGGGAGCTGTTTTTT. This gives the protein CAGNSGTNTGELFF.

This clonotype came up a few times. This chain uses TRBV29-1 with TRBJ1-1; D remains ambiguous. This CDR3 spans 10 amino acids. Germline CDR1 and CDR2: SQVTM and ANQGSEA. Trimming took off 3 bases at V and 6 bases at J, with 5 bases between the two ends. The CDR3 sequence: CSVEVSEAFF. In DNA, the CDR3 is TGCAGCGTTGAGGTCTCTGAAGCTTTCTTT.

V is TRBV4-1 and J is TRBJ1-2, with 7 bases matching TRBD1. The CDR3 loop spans 15 amino acids. Germline V gene lookup returns CDR1 MGHRA and CDR2 YSYEKL. With V trimmed by 3 bases and J by 2 bases, 6 bases remained unmatched. The CDR3 loop is CASSHPAQGNYGYTF. The DNA for the CDR3 is TGCGCCAGCAGCCATCCGGCACAGGGGAACTATGGCTACACCTTC.

The chain is built from TRBV6-6 and TRBJ2-5, with D hard to call. The CDR3 totals 11 residues. The V and J ends lost 2 bases and 5 bases respectively, with 3 bases between them. CDR1 and CDR2 from the germline V gene are MNHNY and SVGAGI (reference sequence). The CDR3 nucleotides read TGTGCCAGCAGTTACGTGGAGACCCAGTACTTC. Its translation is CASSYVETQYF.

This clonotype was picked up a small number of times. J is TRBJ1-5 and V is TRBV6-1; D is undetermined. CDR3 length: 14 residues. Germline V gives CDR1 MNHNS, CDR2 SASEGT. V lost 7 bases to trimming and J lost 1 base, with 11 bases between them. The CDR3 loop reads CASTKDYSNQPQHF. Here the CDR3 DNA reads TGTGCCAGCACGAAGGATTACAGCAATCAGCCCCAGCATTTT.

In its sample, this clonotype was seen many times. J is TRBJ1-5 and V is TRBV7-2; D is uncertain. Germline V CDR1 and CDR2: SGHTA, FQGNSA. This CDR3 spans 13 amino acids. V was cut by 2 bases and J by 3 bases, with 5 bases left in between. For the CDR3, the DNA is TGTGCCAGCAGCTTACGGGACAATCAGCCCCAGCATTTT. Amino acid sequence: CASSLRDNQPQHF.

This clonotype was counted a few times. The chain joins TRBV29-1 to TRBJ2-3; D is undetermined. CDR3 length: 15 amino acids. The germline V gene has CDR1 SQVTM and CDR2 ANQGSEA. The V end was cut by 3 bases, the J end by 2 bases, with 15 bases between. The CDR3 DNA reads TGCAGCGTTGATAGTCTCCCCCTCAACACAGATACGCAGTATTTT. Translation: CSVDSLPLNTDTQYF.

This clonotype was seen only a few times. This sequence joins TRBV7-9 and TRBJ2-6; D not certain. The CDR3 is 15 amino acids. Germline V lookup: CDR1 SEHNR, CDR2 FQNEAQ (reference sequence). V was trimmed by 1 base and J by 4 bases, leaving 8 bases between them. The CDR3 coding sequence is TGTGCCAGCAGCTTAGGGGTCGCAGGGGCCAACGTCCTGACTTTC. Translating gives CASSLGVAGANVLTF.

This clonotype was detected only a few times. The chain links TRBV5-1 to TRBJ2-7; D is perhaps TRBD2 (6 bases). The germline gives CDR1 SGHRS, CDR2 YFSETQ. The CDR3 is 15 amino acids. V was clipped by 3 bases and J by 0 bases, with 13 bases between them. DNA of the CDR3: TGCGCCAGCAGCTACGTATGGGGGGACTCCTACGAGCAGTACTTC. It encodes CASSYVWGDSYEQYF.

This clonotype was detected a few times. This chain joins TRBV20-1 and TRBJ2-4; 9 nucleotides line up with TRBD2. CDR1 is DFQATT and CDR2 is SNEGSKA in the germline V gene (reference sequence). Trimming removed 1 base from V and 1 base from J; junction bases left unmatched: 8. The CDR3 sequence is 17 residues long. The CDR3 DNA sequence: TGCAGTGCTAGAGTGTTTCTGAGCGGGGGGGCCAAAAACATTCAGTACTTC. Its protein is CSARVFLSGGAKNIQYF.

This clonotype has just a few counts. V gene TRBV6-2 or TRBV6-3 combines with J gene TRBJ2-7; 15 bases line up with TRBD2. Trimming removed 0 bases from V and 6 bases from J; junction bases left unmatched: 3. The CDR3 is 16 residues long. CDR1 MNHEY and CDR2 SVGEGT come from the germline V gene. The CDR3 reads CASSYSGLAGGFEQYF. The CDR3 DNA reads as TGTGCCAGCAGTTACTCGGGACTAGCGGGAGGTTTCGAGCAGTACTTC.

The chain is built from TRBV9 and TRBJ1-5, with D unresolved. CDR1 and CDR2 from the germline V gene are SGDLS and YYNGEE. This CDR3 region has 14 residues. Trimming pared 3 bases from V and 2 bases from J, leaving 9 bases between. The CDR3 DNA reads as TGTGCCAGCAGCGCCCACGAGGGCAATCAGCCCCAGCATTTT. Its translation is CASSAHEGNQPQHF.

The chain is built from TRBV29-1 and TRBJ2-2; D might be TRBD1 (6 bases). Per germline, CDR1 SQVTM and CDR2 ANQGSEA. V shed 7 bases and J shed 6 bases, with 12 bases lying between them. The CDR3 sequence is 12 residues long. The CDR3 DNA is TGCAGCGCGACAGGAATCCCCGGGGAGCTGTTTTTT. This codes for CSATGIPGELFF.